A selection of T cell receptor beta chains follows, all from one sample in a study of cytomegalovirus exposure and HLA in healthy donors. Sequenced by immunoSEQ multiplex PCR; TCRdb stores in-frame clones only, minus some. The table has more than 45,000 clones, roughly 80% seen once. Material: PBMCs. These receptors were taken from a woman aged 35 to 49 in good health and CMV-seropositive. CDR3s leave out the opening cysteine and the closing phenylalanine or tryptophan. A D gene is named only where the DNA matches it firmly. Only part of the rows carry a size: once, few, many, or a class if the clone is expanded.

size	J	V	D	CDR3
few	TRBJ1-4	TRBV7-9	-	ASRRSGTSNEKLF
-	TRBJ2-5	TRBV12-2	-	ASRLATGPGETQY
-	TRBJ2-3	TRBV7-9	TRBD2	ASSSSGGFTDTQY
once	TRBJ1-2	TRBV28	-	ATSGSYGYT
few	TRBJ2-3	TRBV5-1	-	ASSLGADTQY
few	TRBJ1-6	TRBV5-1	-	ASAPGSSNSPLH
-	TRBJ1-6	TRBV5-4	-	ASSLGGSPLH
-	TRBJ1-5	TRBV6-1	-	ASSDEGNQPQH
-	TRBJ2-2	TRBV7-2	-	ASSLGGGNGELF
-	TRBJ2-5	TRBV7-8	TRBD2	ASSLLALETQY
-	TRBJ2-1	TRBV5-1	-	ASSLQSTEYNEQF
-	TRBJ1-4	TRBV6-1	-	ASSERQATNEKLF
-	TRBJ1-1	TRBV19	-	ASSIGQALEAF
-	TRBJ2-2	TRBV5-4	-	ASSRDTNTGELF
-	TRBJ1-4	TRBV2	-	ASTERGHLPTNEKLF
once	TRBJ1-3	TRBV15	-	ATSRDSAGNTIY